This is a list of T cell receptor beta chains from one sample in a study of regulatory T cells in long-lasting Graves disease. Via MiXCR, TCRdb re-called the multiplex PCR reads, giving one row per CDR3 protein. The table includes 550,000 to 700,000 distinct CDR3 sequences, more than 15% detected once. This sample also appeared in a second study, on T cells in Graves' hyperthyroidism and ophthalmopathy.

The source material was peripheral blood mononuclear cells (PBMCs), sampled at new diagnosis, from a patient treated with antithyroid drugs. Every receptor here comes from a man between 18 and 29 years old with Graves disease. The CDR3 runs from the conserved cysteine through the conserved F or W. Each record gives: D gene, V gene, J gene, clone size, CDR3 protein, CDR3 DNA. The D gene is left open where the match is weak. The listing skips clone size in some rows; elsewhere it reads once, few, many or a size class.

NA,TRBV3-1,TRBJ1-6,few,CASSPGGDNSPLHF,TGTGCCAGCAGCCCTGGGGGGGATAATTCACCCCTCCACTTT
TRBD1,TRBV2,TRBJ2-1,NA,CATGTGDYNEQFF,TGTGCCACCGGGACAGGGGATTACAATGAGCAGTTCTTC
NA,TRBV15,TRBJ2-2,NA,CATSSLQGGTGELFF,TGTGCCACCAGCAGTCTACAGGGTGGCACCGGGGAGCTGTTTTTT
NA,TRBV28,TRBJ1-1,many,CASSLWADGSGEAFF,TGTGCCAGCAGTTTATGGGCAGACGGCAGTGGGGAAGCTTTCTTT
TRBD1,TRBV19,TRBJ1-1,NA,CASSMWDRATEAFF,TGTGCCAGTAGTATGTGGGACAGGGCTACTGAAGCTTTCTTT
NA,TRBV6-1,TRBJ1-5,NA,CASTPDGKISNQPQHF,TGTGCCAGCACCCCGGACGGAAAAATTAGCAATCAGCCCCAGCATTTT
NA,TRBV20-1,TRBJ1-1,NA,CSAPRGGLVTEAFF,TGCAGTGCTCCCCGGGGAGGGCTGGTCACTGAAGCTTTCTTT
TRBD1,TRBV20-1,TRBJ2-7,few,CSASGGQGASSYEQYF,TGCAGTGCTAGTGGGGGCCAGGGGGCTTCCTCCTACGAGCAGTACTTC
TRBD2,TRBV13,TRBJ2-2,many,CASSLDLFSGRANTGELFF,TGTGCCAGCAGCTTAGACCTTTTTAGCGGGAGGGCGAACACCGGGGAGCTGTTTTTT
NA,TRBV3-1,TRBJ1-1,many,CASSQGTVSEAFF,TGTGCCAGCAGCCAAGGGACAGTGTCGGAAGCTTTCTTT
TRBD2,TRBV27,TRBJ2-7,NA,CASSETGFRLAGAKQYF,TGTGCCAGCAGTGAGACAGGTTTCCGACTAGCGGGGGCTAAGCAGTACTTC
NA,TRBV11-3,TRBJ1-1,many,CASSLGGVAEAFF,TGTGCCAGCAGCTTAGGAGGGGTTGCTGAAGCTTTCTTT
NA,TRBV5-1,TRBJ2-2,NA,CASSVGHLGGANTGELFF,TGCGCCAGCAGCGTGGGTCATCTCGGGGGCGCGAACACCGGGGAGCTGTTTTTT
TRBD2,TRBV5-1,TRBJ2-3,NA,CASSSTGTSGRRADTQYF,TGCGCCAGCAGCTCAACCGGGACTAGCGGGAGGAGGGCAGATACGCAGTATTTT
TRBD1,TRBV6-1,TRBJ1-5,few,CASNGGRGPEQPQHF,TGTGCCAGCAACGGGGGCAGGGGGCCAGAACAGCCCCAGCATTTT
TRBD1,TRBV10-3,TRBJ2-4,few,CATRGQGKNIQYF,TGTGCCACCCGGGGACAGGGGAAAAACATTCAGTACTTC
NA,TRBV30,TRBJ2-1,many,CAWSFASYNEQFF,TGTGCCTGGAGTTTCGCTTCCTACAATGAGCAGTTCTTC
NA,TRBV24-1,TRBJ2-1,NA,CATAGPPSSYNEQFF,TGTGCCACCGCGGGGCCCCCGAGCTCCTACAATGAGCAGTTCTTC
NA,TRBV19,TRBJ1-2,NA,CASRTYLPGYTF,TGTGCCAGCCGGACCTATCTGCCTGGCTACACCTTC
TRBD1,TRBV29-1,TRBJ2-7,NA,CSAVAGTGDYEQYF,TGCAGCGCGGTAGCTGGGACAGGCGACTACGAGCAGTACTTC
TRBD1,TRBV20-1,TRBJ2-1,many,CSARGRTGGYNEQFF,TGCAGTGCCCGGGGAAGGACAGGGGGCTACAATGAGCAGTTCTTC
TRBD2,TRBV3-1,TRBJ2-7,NA,CASTPQGTRGEQYF,TGTGCCAGCACCCCTCAAGGGACTAGGGGCGAGCAGTACTTC
NA,TRBV15,TRBJ2-1,NA,CATSRDSSGEQFF,TGTGCCACCAGCAGAGACAGTAGCGGTGAGCAGTTCTTC
NA,TRBV20-1,TRBJ1-1,many,CSASSQMNTEAFF,TGCAGTGCTAGTTCACAGATGAACACTGAAGCTTTCTTT
NA,TRBV30,TRBJ1-1,many,CAWSSLDRAFF,TGTGCCTGGAGCTCTCTCGATAGGGCTTTCTTT
NA,TRBV29-1,TRBJ1-1,NA,CSVTRGNTEAFF,TGCAGCGTCACCCGGGGGAACACTGAAGCTTTCTTT
TRBD2,TRBV5-1,TRBJ2-2,few,CASSLKAGDDLRTGELFF,TGCGCCAGCAGCTTGAAGGCGGGAGACGATTTGCGCACCGGGGAGCTGTTTTTT
NA,TRBV18,TRBJ2-1,NA,CASSYRGDISYNEQFF,TGTGCCAGCTCATACCGAGGGGACATCTCCTACAATGAGCAGTTCTTC
NA,TRBV30,TRBJ2-7,NA,CAWIGTVAYF,TGTGCCTGGATAGGTACCGTCGCGTACTTC
NA,TRBV7-2,TRBJ1-2,few,CASSLLLAGYTF,TGTGCCAGCAGCTTATTACTCGCTGGCTACACCTTC
NA,TRBV3-1,TRBJ2-7,few,CASSQRGRQYF,TGTGCCAGCAGCCAAAGAGGTCGGCAGTACTTC
NA,TRBV28,TRBJ1-5,NA,CASFDTGSQPQHF,TGTGCCAGCTTTGATACAGGGAGTCAGCCCCAGCATTTT
NA,TRBV30,TRBJ1-5,many,CAWSVRASSNQPQHF,TGTGCCTGGAGTGTACGGGCATCTAGCAATCAGCCCCAGCATTTT
TRBD2,TRBV9,TRBJ2-1,NA,CASSPWVAGPGYNEQFF,TGTGCCAGCAGCCCGTGGGTAGCGGGACCAGGGTACAATGAGCAGTTCTTC
NA,TRBV18,TRBJ2-1,few,CASSPSGASWEQFF,TGTGCCAGCTCACCATCGGGGGCCTCCTGGGAGCAGTTCTTC
NA,TRBV18,TRBJ2-7,many,CASSPPAAEGSEQYF,TGTGCCAGCTCACCTCCCGCGGCGGAGGGAAGCGAGCAGTACTTC
NA,TRBV27,TRBJ2-1,many,CASSLPALGNEQFF,TGTGCCAGCAGTTTACCGGCGTTAGGCAATGAGCAGTTCTTC
TRBD1,TRBV7-2,TRBJ1-2,many,CASSSRTGVDYGYTF,TGTGCCAGCAGCAGCAGAACAGGGGTGGACTATGGCTACACCTTC
NA,TRBV12-3/TRBV12-4,TRBJ1-5,many,CASSSTGISNQPQHF,TGTGCCAGCAGTTCCACAGGGATTAGCAATCAGCCCCAGCATTTT
TRBD2,TRBV30,TRBJ2-5,many,CAWWGGLPQETQYF,TGTGCCTGGTGGGGGGGACTACCACAAGAGACCCAGTACTTC
NA,TRBV20-1,TRBJ1-3,NA,CSARDTTTGISGNTIYF,TGCAGTGCTAGAGATACCACGACAGGCATCTCTGGAAACACCATATATTTT
NA,TRBV15,TRBJ1-2,NA,CATSRDPGGQFGYGYTF,TGTGCCACCAGCAGAGATCCGGGGGGGCAGTTTGGCTATGGCTACACCTTC
TRBD2,TRBV20-1,TRBJ2-7,many,CSALPGLELFEQYF,TGCAGTGCTCTACCGGGACTAGAATTGTTCGAGCAGTACTTC
TRBD1,TRBV5-1,TRBJ2-2,NA,CASSLGDRDIGELFF,TGCGCCAGCAGCTTGGGGGACAGGGACATCGGGGAGCTGTTTTTT
NA,TRBV29-1,TRBJ1-4,NA,CSVAGGVGEKLFF,TGCAGCGTCGCCGGAGGGGTTGGTGAAAAACTGTTTTTT
TRBD2,TRBV7-9,TRBJ2-3,many,CASYPPSGRALPDTQYF,TGTGCCAGCTACCCCCCTAGCGGGAGGGCCCTCCCAGATACGCAGTATTTT
TRBD2,TRBV4-1,TRBJ2-1,NA,CASSLSPPFGLASQNEQFF,TGTGCCAGCAGCCTGTCCCCTCCCTTCGGACTAGCCTCTCAGAATGAGCAGTTCTTC
NA,TRBV27,TRBJ1-5,few,CASSLGIDNQPQHF,TGTGCCAGCAGTTTAGGCATAGACAATCAGCCCCAGCATTTT
NA,TRBV27,TRBJ1-4,NA,CASSFLRGLGEKLFF,TGTGCCAGCAGTTTCCTTAGAGGGTTAGGCGAAAAACTGTTTTTT
TRBD1,TRBV12-3/TRBV12-4,TRBJ2-7,many,CASTKGDRAYEQYF,TGTGCCAGCACTAAGGGGGACAGGGCCTACGAGCAGTACTTC